Listed here is a single TCR beta chain. Antigen: not known. Naive CD8 cells comprised CD45RO-negative, CCR7-positively selected cells, excluding terminally differentiated effector memory CD45RA+ cells. Clones were read by immunoSEQ multiplex PCR, and TCRdb kept only the in-frame ones, dropping some. Among about 1,800,000 clones listed, just under 95% were seen once. Germline V gene sequence: CDR1 SGHNT, CDR2 YYREEE (reference sequence). V lost 4 bases to trimming and J lost 4 bases, with 15 bases between them. This CDR3 comprises 14 residues. This sample was taken from a study of shared clonotypes between healthy human individuals. Across the whole study: A couple of women and a few men aged 18 to 49 served as donors. Whole-study results and caveats: Sequencing depth was predicted to influence how clonotypes are shared among donors.

Sequencing used naive CD8+ T cells sorted from blood. This clonotype originated in a man younger than 30 in good health. This rearrangement joins TRBV5-4 to TRBJ2-7; D not resolved. The CDR3 DNA reads as TGTGCCAGCAGCGAGCCGGGCATACAGTACGAGCAGTACTTC. Amino acid sequence: CASSEPGIQYEQYF.